These 8 T cell receptor beta chains originate from one sample sequenced in a study of response to subunit inactivated influenza vaccine. MiXCR was run by TCRdb on the RT-PCR reads, yielding one entry per CDR3 protein. Here the sample spans over 750,000 distinct CDR3 sequences, 21% being singletons. The sequences come from PBMCs from blood, collected less than 6 days after vaccination. These receptors were taken from a man aged 50 to 59 who received an inactivated influenza vaccine.

V is TRBV20-1 and J is TRBJ2-7, with D uncertain. This CDR3 contains 14 residues. Germline V gene lookup returns CDR1 DFQATT and CDR2 SNEGSKA (reference sequence). V was shortened by 0 bases and J by 9 bases, with 18 bases between the two germline ends. DNA for the CDR3: TGCAGTGCTAGAGATCCCAGCGTCTACGATGTGCAGTACTTC. Protein: CSARDPSVYDVQYF.

V and J are TRBV7-2 and TRBJ2-1; 12 bases are shared with TRBD2. CDR1 is SGHTA and CDR2 is FQGNSA in the germline V gene. The J segment lost 8 bases and the V segment lost 4 bases, leaving 9 bases of the junction unmatched. The CDR3 consists of 16 residues. CDR3 amino acids: CASSSALAGGPYEQFF. The CDR3 DNA reads as TGTGCCAGCAGCTCCGCCCTAGCGGGAGGGCCTTATGAGCAGTTCTTC.

The sample holds a few counts of this clonotype. This sequence joins TRBV7-2 and TRBJ1-5; 10 nucleotides agree with TRBD1. The CDR3 extends over 15 amino acids. Germline CDR1 is SGHTA and CDR2 is FQGNSA. The V and J ends lost 3 bases and 7 bases, in that order; junction bases with no gene match: 6. As DNA, the CDR3 is TGTGCCAGCAGCTTGACAGGGGGCGCTTGGCAGCCCCAGCATTTT. It translates to CASSLTGGAWQPQHF. The full variable domain, completed using reference TRBV7-2 and TRBJ1-5, is GAGVSQSPSNKVTEKGKDVELRCDPISGHTALYWYRQSLGQGLEFLIYFQGNSAPDKSGLPSDRFSAERTGGSVSTLTIQRTQQEDSAVYLCASSLTGGAWQPQHFGDGTRLSIL.

This clonotype was observed a handful of times. The V call is TRBV27, the J call TRBJ2-1, with 7 bases aligning to TRBD2. Germline assignment: CDR1 MNHEY and CDR2 SMNVEV (reference sequence). V gave up 2 bases and J gave up 4 bases; unmatched junction bases: 8. This CDR3 has 16 amino acids. CDR3 amino acids: CASSLSLAASYNEQFF. The CDR3 bases are TGTGCCAGCAGTTTAAGCCTAGCGGCCTCTTACAATGAGCAGTTCTTC.

This clonotype was seen a handful of times. CDR3: CSVSPAPGELFF. The CDR3 coding sequence is TGCAGTGTATCCCCCGCACCCGGGGAGCTGTTTTTT. The chain is built from TRBV20-1 and TRBJ2-2; D gene uncertain. Looked up from germline, CDR1 is DFQATT and CDR2 is SNEGSKA (reference sequence). Trimming took off 7 bases at V and 6 bases at J, with 12 bases between the two ends. The CDR3 consists of 12 residues.

The table lists this clonotype with a few counts. The J gene is TRBJ1-1, the V gene TRBV20-1; D ambiguous. Between the trimmed V and J ends, which lost 1 base and 0 bases, there was a span of 9 bases. The CDR3 has 14 residues. Per germline, CDR1 DFQATT and CDR2 SNEGSKA (reference sequence). Written as DNA, the CDR3 is TGCAGTGCTAGAGGTTGGGTGATGAACACTGAAGCTTTCTTT. Its protein is CSARGWVMNTEAFF.

This clonotype showed up just a few times. The rearrangement links TRBV2 to TRBJ2-5, with a possible D match to TRBD2 (7 bases). Trimming removed 8 bases at V and 2 bases at J, with 15 bases between. This CDR3 is 14 amino acids long. Germline loops: CDR1 SNHLY, CDR2 FYNNEI. Here the CDR3 DNA reads TGTGCCAGCGGATTGGAGGGGGGGCAAGAGACCCAGTACTTC. Encoded protein: CASGLEGGQETQYF.

This clonotype was found many times. The chain combines TRBV5-1 with TRBJ2-7; 7 nucleotides align to TRBD1. The CDR3 is 14 amino acids. Germline V gene sequence: CDR1 SGHRS, CDR2 YFSETQ. The junction had 8 bases not matched to a gene; V was cut back by 4 bases and J by 4 bases. CDR3 DNA: TGCGCCAGCAGCGCGACAGGGTCGTCGTACGAGCAGTACTTC. Translated, it gives CASSATGSSYEQYF.